The entry below describes one T cell receptor (beta chain). TCRdb re-called the 5' RACE reads and catalogs CDR3 proteins one per entry, DNA excluded. This table holds around 550,000 distinct CDR3 sequences. The source of the sample is a study of T cells expressing NK-cell markers. Germline values: CDR1 SGHVS, CDR2 FNYEAQ. CDR3 size: 12 residues. V is TRBV7-6 and J is TRBJ2-1; TCRdb picks TRBD2, but there is no DNA to check that call. The sequence came from a man between 18 and 35 years old in good health. Sequenced sample: blood T cells: a sorted CD56 or NKG2C T cell subset, CD4+ or CD8+ T cells, or bulk PBMC T cells (not recorded which). CDR3 sequence: CASSPGGPAQFF. Based on the CDR3 plus reference TRBV7-6 and TRBJ2-1, the full variable domain is GAGVSQSPRYKVTKRGQDVALRCDPISGHVSLYWYRQALGQGPEFLTYFNYEAQQDKSGLPNDRFSAERPEGSISTLTIQRTEQRDSAMYRCASSPGGPAQFFGPGTRLTVL.